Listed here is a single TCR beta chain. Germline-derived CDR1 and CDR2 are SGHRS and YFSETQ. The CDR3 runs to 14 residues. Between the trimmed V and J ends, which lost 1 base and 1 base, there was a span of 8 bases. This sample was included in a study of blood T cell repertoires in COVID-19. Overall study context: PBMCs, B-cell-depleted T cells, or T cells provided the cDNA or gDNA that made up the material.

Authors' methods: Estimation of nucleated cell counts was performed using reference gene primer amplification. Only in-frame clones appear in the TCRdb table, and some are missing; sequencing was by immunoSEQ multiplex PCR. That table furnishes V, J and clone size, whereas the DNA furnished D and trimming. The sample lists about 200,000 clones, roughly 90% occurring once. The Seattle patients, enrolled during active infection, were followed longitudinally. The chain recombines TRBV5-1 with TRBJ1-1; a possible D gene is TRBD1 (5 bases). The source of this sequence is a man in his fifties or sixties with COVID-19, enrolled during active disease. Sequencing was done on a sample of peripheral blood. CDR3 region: CASSLWGRNTEAFF. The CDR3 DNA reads TGCGCCAGCAGCTTGTGGGGCAGGAACACTGAAGCTTTCTTT.